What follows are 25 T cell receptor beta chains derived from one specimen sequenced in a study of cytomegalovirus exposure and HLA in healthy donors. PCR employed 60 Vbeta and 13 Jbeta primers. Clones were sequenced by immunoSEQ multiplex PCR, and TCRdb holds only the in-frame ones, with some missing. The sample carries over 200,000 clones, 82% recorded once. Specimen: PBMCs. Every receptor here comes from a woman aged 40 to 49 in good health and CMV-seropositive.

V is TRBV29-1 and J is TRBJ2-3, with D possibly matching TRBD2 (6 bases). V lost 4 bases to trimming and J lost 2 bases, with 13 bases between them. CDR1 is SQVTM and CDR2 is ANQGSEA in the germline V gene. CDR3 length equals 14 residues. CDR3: CSVVEGLNTDTQYF. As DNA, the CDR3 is TGCAGCGTTGTGGAGGGGCTAAACACAGATACGCAGTATTTT.

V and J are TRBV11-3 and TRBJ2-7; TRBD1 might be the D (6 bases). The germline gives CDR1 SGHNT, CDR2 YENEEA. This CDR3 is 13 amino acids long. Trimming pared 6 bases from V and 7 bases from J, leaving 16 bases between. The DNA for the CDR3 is TGTGCCAGCAGTCTGGACAGCCTGGGGGAGCAGTACTTC. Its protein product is CASSLDSLGEQYF.

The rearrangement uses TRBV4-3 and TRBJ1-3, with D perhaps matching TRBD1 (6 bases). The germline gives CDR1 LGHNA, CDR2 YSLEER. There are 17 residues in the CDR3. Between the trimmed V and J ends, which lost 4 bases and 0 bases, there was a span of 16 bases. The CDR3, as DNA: TGCGCCAGCAGCCCACAAACGACAGGCCTCTCTGGAAACACCATATATTTT. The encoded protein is CASSPQTTGLSGNTIYF.

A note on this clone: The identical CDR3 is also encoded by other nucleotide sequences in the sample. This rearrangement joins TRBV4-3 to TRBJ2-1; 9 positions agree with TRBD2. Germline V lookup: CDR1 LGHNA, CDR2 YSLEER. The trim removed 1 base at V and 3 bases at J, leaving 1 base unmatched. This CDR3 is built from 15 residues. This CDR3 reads CASSQGLADYNEQFF. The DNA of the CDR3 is TGCGCCAGCAGCCAAGGACTAGCGGACTACAATGAGCAGTTCTTC.

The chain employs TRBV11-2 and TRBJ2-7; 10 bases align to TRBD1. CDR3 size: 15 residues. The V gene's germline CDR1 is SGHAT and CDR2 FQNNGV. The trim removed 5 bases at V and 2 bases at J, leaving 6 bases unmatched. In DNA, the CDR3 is TGTGCCAGCAGCACCCCCGGGACAGGGGCCTACGAGCAGTACTTC. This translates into CASSTPGTGAYEQYF. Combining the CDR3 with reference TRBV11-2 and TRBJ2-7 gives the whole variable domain EAGVAQSPRYKIIEKRQSVAFWCNPISGHATLYWYQQILGQGPKLLIQFQNNGVVDDSQLPKDRFSAERLKGVDSTLKIQPAKLEDSAVYLCASSTPGTGAYEQYFGPGTRLTVT.

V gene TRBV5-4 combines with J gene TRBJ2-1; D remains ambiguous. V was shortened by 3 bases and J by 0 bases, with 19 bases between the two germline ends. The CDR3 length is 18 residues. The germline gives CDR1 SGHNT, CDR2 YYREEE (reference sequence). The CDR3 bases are TGTGCCAGCAGCTCACCTAATGGTCTTTTCCCCTCCTACAATGAGCAGTTCTTC. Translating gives CASSSPNGLFPSYNEQFF.

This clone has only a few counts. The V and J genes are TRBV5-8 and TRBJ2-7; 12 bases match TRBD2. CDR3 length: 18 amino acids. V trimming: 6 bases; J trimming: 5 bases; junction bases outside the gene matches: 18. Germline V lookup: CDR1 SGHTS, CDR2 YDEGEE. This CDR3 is CASTEGLLRGLAGHEQYF. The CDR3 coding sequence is TGTGCCAGCACCGAAGGACTCCTGCGGGGACTAGCGGGTCACGAGCAGTACTTC.

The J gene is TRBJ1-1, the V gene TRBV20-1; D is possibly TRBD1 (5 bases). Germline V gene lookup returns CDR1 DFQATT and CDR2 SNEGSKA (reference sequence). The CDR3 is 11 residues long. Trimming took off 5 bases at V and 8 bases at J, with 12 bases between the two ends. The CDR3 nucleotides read TGCAGTGCTGCCGCGAGGACAGAAGCTTTCTTT. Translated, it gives CSAAARTEAFF.

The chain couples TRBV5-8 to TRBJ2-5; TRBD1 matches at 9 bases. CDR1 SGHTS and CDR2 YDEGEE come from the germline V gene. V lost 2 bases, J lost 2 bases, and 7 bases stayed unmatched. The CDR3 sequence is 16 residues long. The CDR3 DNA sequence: TGTGCCAGCAGCTTCATTCTCGGGACAGGGCAAGAGACCCAGTACTTC. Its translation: CASSFILGTGQETQYF.

This CDR3 reads CAISPQQPNYGYTF. The CDR3 nucleotides are TGTGCCATCAGTCCGCAACAGCCCAACTATGGCTACACCTTC. This sequence joins TRBV10-3 and TRBJ1-2; D ambiguous. Deletions cut 5 bases from V and 2 bases from J, with 12 bases between. Germline V gene data show CDR1 as ENHRY and CDR2 as SYGVKD. The CDR3 is 14 residues long.

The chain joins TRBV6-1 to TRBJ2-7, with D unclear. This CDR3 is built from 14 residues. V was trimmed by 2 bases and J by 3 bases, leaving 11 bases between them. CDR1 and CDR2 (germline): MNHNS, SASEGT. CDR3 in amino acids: CASSEQRRRYEQYF. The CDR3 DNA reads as TGTGCCAGCAGTGAACAGAGGCGACGCTACGAGCAGTACTTC.

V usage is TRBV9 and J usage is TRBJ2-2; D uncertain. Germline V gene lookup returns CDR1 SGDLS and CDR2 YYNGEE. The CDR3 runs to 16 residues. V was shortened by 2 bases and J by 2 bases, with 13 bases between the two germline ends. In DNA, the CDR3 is TGTGCCAGCAGCGTGAGACTCACTTTAAACACCGGGGAGCTGTTTTTT. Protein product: CASSVRLTLNTGELFF.

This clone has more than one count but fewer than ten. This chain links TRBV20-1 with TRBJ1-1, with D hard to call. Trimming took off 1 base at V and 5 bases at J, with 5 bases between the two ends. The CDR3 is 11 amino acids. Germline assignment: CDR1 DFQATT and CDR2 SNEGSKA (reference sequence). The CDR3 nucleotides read TGCAGTGCTAGAGTCCAGACTGAAGCTTTCTTT. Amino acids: CSARVQTEAFF.

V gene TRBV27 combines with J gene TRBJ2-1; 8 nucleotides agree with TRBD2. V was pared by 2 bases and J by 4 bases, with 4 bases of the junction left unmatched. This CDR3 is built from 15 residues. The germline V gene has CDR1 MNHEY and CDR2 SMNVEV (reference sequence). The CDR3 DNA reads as TGTGCCAGCAGTTTACGCCAGCGGGGGTACAATGAGCAGTTCTTC. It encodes CASSLRQRGYNEQFF.

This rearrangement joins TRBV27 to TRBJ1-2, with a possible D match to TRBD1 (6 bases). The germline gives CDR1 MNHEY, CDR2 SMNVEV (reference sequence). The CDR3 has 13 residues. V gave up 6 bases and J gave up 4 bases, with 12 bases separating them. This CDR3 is CASSPDSRYGYTF. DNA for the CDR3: TGTGCCAGCAGCCCGGACAGCCGCTATGGCTACACCTTC.

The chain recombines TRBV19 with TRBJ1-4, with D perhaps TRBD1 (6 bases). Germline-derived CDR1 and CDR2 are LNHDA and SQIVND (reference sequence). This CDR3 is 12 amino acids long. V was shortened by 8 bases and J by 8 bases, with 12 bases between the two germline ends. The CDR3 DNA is TGTGCCAGTTTGGCTCAGGGGGAAAAACTGTTTTTT. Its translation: CASLAQGEKLFF.

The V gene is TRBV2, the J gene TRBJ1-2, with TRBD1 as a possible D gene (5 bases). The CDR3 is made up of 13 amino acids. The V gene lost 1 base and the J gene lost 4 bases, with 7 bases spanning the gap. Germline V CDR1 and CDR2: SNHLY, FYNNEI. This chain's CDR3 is CASSEGQSYGYTF. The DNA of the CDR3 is TGTGCCAGCAGTGAAGGACAGTCCTATGGCTACACCTTC.

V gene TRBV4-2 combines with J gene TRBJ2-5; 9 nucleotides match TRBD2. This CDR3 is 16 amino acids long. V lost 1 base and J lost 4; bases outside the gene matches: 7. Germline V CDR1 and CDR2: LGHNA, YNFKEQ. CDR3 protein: CASSQGRAGGAETQYF. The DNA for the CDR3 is TGTGCCAGCAGCCAAGGTCGAGCGGGGGGTGCAGAGACCCAGTACTTC.

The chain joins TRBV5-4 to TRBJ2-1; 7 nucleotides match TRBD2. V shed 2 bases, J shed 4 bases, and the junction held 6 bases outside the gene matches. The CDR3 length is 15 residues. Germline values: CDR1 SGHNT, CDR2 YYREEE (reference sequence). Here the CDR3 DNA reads TGTGCCAGCAGCTTTATGAGCGGGGTGTACAATGAGCAGTTCTTC. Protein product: CASSFMSGVYNEQFF. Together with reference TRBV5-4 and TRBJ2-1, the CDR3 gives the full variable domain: ETGVTQSPTHLIKTRGQQVTLRCSSQSGHNTVSWYQQALGQGPQFIFQYYREEENGRGNFPPRFSGLQFPNYSSELNVNALELDDSALYLCASSFMSGVYNEQFFGPGTRLTVL.

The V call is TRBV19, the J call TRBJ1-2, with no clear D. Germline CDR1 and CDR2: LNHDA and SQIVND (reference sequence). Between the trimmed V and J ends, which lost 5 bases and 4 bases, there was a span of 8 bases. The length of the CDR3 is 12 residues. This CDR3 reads CASSVDIYGYTF. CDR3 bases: TGTGCCAGTAGTGTTGACATCTATGGCTACACCTTC.

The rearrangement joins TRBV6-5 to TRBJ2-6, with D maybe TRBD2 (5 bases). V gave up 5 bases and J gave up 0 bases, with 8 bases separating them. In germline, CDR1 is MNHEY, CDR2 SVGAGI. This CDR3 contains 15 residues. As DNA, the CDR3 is TGTGCCAGCAGTCGACGGGACTCTGGGGCCAACGTCCTGACTTTC. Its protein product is CASSRRDSGANVLTF.

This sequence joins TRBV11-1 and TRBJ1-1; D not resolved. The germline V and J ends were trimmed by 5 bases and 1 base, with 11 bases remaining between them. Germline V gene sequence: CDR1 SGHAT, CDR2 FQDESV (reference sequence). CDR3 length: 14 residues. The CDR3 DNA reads TGTGCCAGCAGCCGTGGGAGCGCGAACACTGAAGCTTTCTTT. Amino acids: CASSRGSANTEAFF. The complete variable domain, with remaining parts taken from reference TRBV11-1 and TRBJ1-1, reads EAEVAQSPRYKITEKSQAVAFWCDPISGHATLYWYRQILGQGPELLVQFQDESVVDDSQLPKDRFSAERLKGVDSTLKIQPAELGDSAMYLCASSRGSANTEAFFGQGTRLTVV.

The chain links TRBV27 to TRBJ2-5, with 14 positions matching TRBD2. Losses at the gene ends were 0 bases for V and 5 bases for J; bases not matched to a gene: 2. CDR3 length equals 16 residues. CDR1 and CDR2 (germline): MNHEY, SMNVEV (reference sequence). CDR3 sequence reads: CASSLSRTSGRETQYF. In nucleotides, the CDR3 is TGTGCCAGCAGTTTATCCAGGACTAGCGGGAGGGAGACCCAGTACTTC.

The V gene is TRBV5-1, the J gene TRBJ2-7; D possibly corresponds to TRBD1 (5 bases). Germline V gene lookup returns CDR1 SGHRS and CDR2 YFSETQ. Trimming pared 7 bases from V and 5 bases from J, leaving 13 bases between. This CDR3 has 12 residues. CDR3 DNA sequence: TGCGCCAGCGGGGCAGAAGAAGACGAGCAGTACTTC. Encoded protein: CASGAEEDEQYF.

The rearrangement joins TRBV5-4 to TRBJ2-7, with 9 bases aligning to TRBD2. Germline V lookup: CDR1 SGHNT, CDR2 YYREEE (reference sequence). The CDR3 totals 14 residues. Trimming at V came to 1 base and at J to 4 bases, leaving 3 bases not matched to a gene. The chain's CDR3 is CASSLKTSGYEQYF. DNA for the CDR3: TGTGCCAGCAGCTTGAAGACTAGCGGTTACGAGCAGTACTTC.